This T cell receptor beta chain was documented in a study of control samples from healthy donors and cancer patients. Only in-frame clones appear in the TCRdb table, and some are missing; sequencing was by immunoSEQ multiplex PCR. The table lists more than 75,000 clones, around 80% of them singletons, with approximately 10% in the top ten. The CDR3 loop spans 14 amino acids. The V end was cut by 0 bases, the J end by 3 bases, with 9 bases between. Germline assignment: CDR1 SNHLY and CDR2 FYNNEI. This clonotype was obtained from a woman aged 30 to 39 in good health. V and J are TRBV2 and TRBJ2-7; D is unresolved. Sequences were obtained from blood. CDR3 DNA: TGTGCCAGCAGTGAAGCGCTTCCAAACTACGAGCAGTACTTC. Translating gives CASSEALPNYEQYF.